This TCR beta chain was sequenced in a study of cytomegalovirus exposure and HLA in healthy donors. Across the study: Clustering assigned 81% of the approximately 430 genotyped donors to the Caucasian-associated ancestry cluster.

About this clone itself: Antigen: not known.

Study-level results: TCR beta V- and J-gene trimming was later associated with a missense DCLRE1C variant. Sequencing probably produced one cluster of sequence variants that were highly shared. The study designated some 180 TCR beta chains cytomegalovirus-associated.

PCR involved 60 Vbeta and 13 Jbeta primers. Assay used: immunoSEQ multiplex PCR; TCRdb lists only in-frame clones, some missing. This repertoire shows fewer than 200,000 clones, around three quarters found once; its top ten account for 1.5% to 2%. Germline CDR1 reads MGHDK; CDR2 reads SYGVNS. The CDR3 length is 17 residues. The V gene lost 7 bases and the J gene lost 0 bases, with 16 bases spanning the gap. The sequence was obtained from a woman in her 30s in good health and CMV-seronegative. The sample taken for sequencing was PBMCs. The chain combines TRBV25-1 with TRBJ1-6; the D is unclear. The CDR3 here is CASTPLRLSSYNSPLHF. CDR3 DNA sequence: TGTGCCAGCACCCCTCTCAGGTTAAGCTCCTATAATTCACCCCTCCACTTT.